Shown below are 30 T cell receptor beta chains from a single sample sequenced in a study of blood T cell repertoires in COVID-19. Using immunoSEQ multiplex PCR, the repertoire was profiled, and TCRdb retains in-frame clones only, with some absent. This table has over 200,000 clones, over 80% appearing once. The sample comprised peripheral blood. The receptors were gathered from a man under 40 with COVID-19, enrolled during active disease.

The V gene is TRBV19, the J gene TRBJ1-1; possible D gene TRBD1, 5 bases. V was shortened by 7 bases and J by 7 bases, with 19 bases between the two germline ends. CDR3 length: 14 amino acids. The V gene's germline CDR1 is LNHDA and CDR2 SQIVND (reference sequence). This CDR3 reads CASTPPGLRDEAFF. CDR3 DNA sequence: TGTGCCAGTACCCCTCCGGGACTCCGCGATGAAGCTTTCTTT.

The J gene is TRBJ2-7, the V gene TRBV18; 7 bases agree with TRBD1. Germline values: CDR1 KGHSH, CDR2 LQKENI. The CDR3 is 14 amino acids. The V gene end was trimmed by 2 bases and the J gene end by 3 bases; junction bases not matched to a gene: 4. The CDR3 protein is CASSPMTGSYEQYF. The CDR3 DNA reads TGTGCCAGCTCACCAATGACAGGGAGCTACGAGCAGTACTTC.

This rearrangement joins TRBV28 to TRBJ1-2, with TRBD1 as a possible D gene (6 bases). Germline assignment: CDR1 MDHEN and CDR2 SYDVKM. This CDR3 has 18 amino acids. With 5 bases removed from V and 8 bases from J, the gap between germline ends came to 30 bases. The CDR3, as DNA: TGTGCCAGCAGTACCGACAGGCCCCCTCGCCCAATTAATCACGGCTACACCTTC. This encodes CASSTDRPPRPINHGYTF.

The chain uses TRBV7-2 and TRBJ1-5; possible D gene TRBD1, 5 bases. This CDR3 comprises 15 residues. Germline CDR1 and CDR2: SGHTA and FQGNSA. V gave up 1 base and J gave up 7 bases, with 14 bases separating them. DNA of the CDR3: TGTGCCAGCAGCTTAGACCAGGGATGGGTACAGCCCCAGCATTTT. It codes for CASSLDQGWVQPQHF. Variable domain in full (rest from reference TRBV7-2 and TRBJ1-5): GAGVSQSPSNKVTEKGKDVELRCDPISGHTALYWYRQSLGQGLEFLIYFQGNSAPDKSGLPSDRFSAERTGGSVSTLTIQRTQQEDSAVYLCASSLDQGWVQPQHFGDGTRLSIL.

This sequence joins TRBV7-9 and TRBJ2-1; D might be TRBD2 (5 bases). The CDR3 contains 16 residues. Germline-derived CDR1 and CDR2 are SEHNR and FQNEAQ (reference sequence). The ends were cut back, 4 bases at V and 0 bases at J, with 13 bases in the middle. The CDR3, as DNA: TGTGCCAGCAGCTCAGGACTGTTGAGCTCCTACAATGAGCAGTTCTTC. It is translated as CASSSGLLSSYNEQFF. The whole variable domain, filled in from reference TRBV7-9 and TRBJ2-1, reads DTGVSQNPRHKITKRGQNVTFRCDPISEHNRLYWYRQTLGQGPEFLTYFQNEAQLEKSRLLSDRFSAERPKGSFSTLEIQRTEQGDSAMYLCASSSGLLSSYNEQFFGPGTRLTVL.

The rearrangement links TRBV7-2 to TRBJ2-7, with D maybe TRBD1 (8 bases). The CDR3 extends over 15 amino acids. CDR1 is SGHTA, CDR2 FQGNSA, per germline. Trimming shortened V by 4 bases and J by 2 bases, and 15 bases separated the two germline ends. CDR3 DNA sequence: TGTGCCAGCAGCTCCTACAGGGGGGGAACCTACGAGCAGTACTTC. Translation: CASSSYRGGTYEQYF.

The CDR3 bases are TGTGCCAGCAGCCCCCAACTAGGAGTGAACACTGAAGCTTTCTTT. Encoded protein: CASSPQLGVNTEAFF. This chain uses TRBV11-2 with TRBJ1-1; D is undetermined. V gave up 5 bases and J gave up 0 bases, with 13 bases separating them. There are 15 residues in the CDR3. Germline CDR1 SGHAT, CDR2 FQNNGV. Full variable domain (rest looked up from reference TRBV11-2 and TRBJ1-1): EAGVAQSPRYKIIEKRQSVAFWCNPISGHATLYWYQQILGQGPKLLIQFQNNGVVDDSQLPKDRFSAERLKGVDSTLKIQPAKLEDSAVYLCASSPQLGVNTEAFFGQGTRLTVV.

V usage is TRBV7-2 and J usage is TRBJ2-3; the match to TRBD2 covers 10 bases. In germline, CDR1 is SGHTA, CDR2 FQGNSA. V lost 4 bases and J lost 0; bases outside the gene matches: 7. CDR3 length: 17 residues. The CDR3 coding sequence is TGTGCCAGCAGCTCCGGGACTAGCGAGACCAGCACAGATACGCAGTATTTT. This codes for CASSSGTSETSTDTQYF. Full variable domain (outside the CDR3, taken from reference TRBV7-2 and TRBJ2-3): GAGVSQSPSNKVTEKGKDVELRCDPISGHTALYWYRQSLGQGLEFLIYFQGNSAPDKSGLPSDRFSAERTGGSVSTLTIQRTQQEDSAVYLCASSSGTSETSTDTQYFGPGTRLTVL.

The chain carries TRBV2 and TRBJ1-5, with 10 positions matching TRBD1. CDR1 and CDR2 (germline): SNHLY, FYNNEI. The CDR3 runs 16 residues. With V trimmed by 5 bases and J by 3 bases, 7 bases remained unmatched. In nucleotides, the CDR3 is TGTGCCAGCAGTCCCTGGGGGACAGGGGTCAATCAGCCCCAGCATTTT. Amino acid sequence: CASSPWGTGVNQPQHF.

This chain uses TRBV7-2 with TRBJ2-1; 9 nucleotides align to TRBD1. CDR1 and CDR2 from the germline V gene are SGHTA and FQGNSA. V was pared by 3 bases and J by 3 bases, with 3 bases of the junction left unmatched. This CDR3 comprises 15 residues. DNA for the CDR3: TGTGCCAGCAGCTTGGGACAGGGCCGCTACAATGAGCAGTTCTTC. This sequence encodes CASSLGQGRYNEQFF.

CDR3 coding DNA: TGTGCCAGCTCACCAATAACTACAGATACGCAGTATTTT. It is translated as CASSPITTDTQYF. This rearrangement joins TRBV18 to TRBJ2-3; unclear D gene. CDR3 length: 13 residues. V lost 2 bases, J lost 3 bases, and 6 bases lay in between. Looked up from germline, CDR1 is KGHSH and CDR2 is LQKENI.

This CDR3 reads CASSQEGGMGQPQHF. The CDR3 nucleotides are TGTGCCAGCAGCCAAGAAGGGGGAATGGGTCAGCCCCAGCATTTT. This chain joins TRBV14 and TRBJ1-5; TRBD1 is a possible D gene (6 bases). With 0 bases removed from V and 6 bases from J, the gap between germline ends came to 12 bases. The germline CDR1 and CDR2 sequences are SGHDN and FVKESK. This CDR3 is built from 15 residues.

The chain recombines TRBV12-3 or TRBV12-4 with TRBJ2-7; 7 bases line up with TRBD1. V lost 3 bases, J lost 3 bases, and 2 bases stayed unmatched. The CDR3 contains 13 residues. The CDR3 sequence is CASSFAGGYEQYF. CDR3 DNA sequence: TGTGCCAGCAGTTTCGCAGGGGGCTACGAGCAGTACTTC.

This rearrangement joins TRBV7-2 to TRBJ1-4; maybe TRBD1 (5 bases). Trimming pared 2 bases from V and 6 bases from J, leaving 13 bases between. Germline CDR1 reads SGHTA; CDR2 reads FQGNSA. The CDR3 length is 15 residues. This CDR3 is CASSLTWGGYEKLFF. The CDR3, as DNA: TGTGCCAGCAGCTTAACTTGGGGGGGGTATGAAAAACTGTTTTTT.

The rearrangement uses TRBV25-1 and TRBJ2-1; 11 nucleotides agree with TRBD2. Germline loops: CDR1 MGHDK, CDR2 SYGVNS. J gave up 3 bases and V 4 bases, and 2 bases lay outside the gene matches. This CDR3 has 15 residues. CDR3 sequence (DNA): TGTGCCAGCAGTGCGACTAGCGGGAACTACAATGAGCAGTTCTTC. It yields the protein CASSATSGNYNEQFF. The full variable domain, its missing parts supplied by reference TRBV25-1 and TRBJ2-1, is EADIYQTPRYLVIGTGKKITLECSQTMGHDKMYWYQQDPGMELHLIHYSYGVNSTEKGDLSSESTVSRIRTEHFPLTLESARPSHTSQYLCASSATSGNYNEQFFGPGTRLTVL.

The J gene is TRBJ2-1, the V gene TRBV5-5; D is perhaps TRBD1 (6 bases). The V and J ends lost 1 base and 10 bases respectively, with 9 bases between them. Germline lookup yields CDR1 SGHKS and CDR2 YYEKEE (reference sequence). This CDR3 has 12 amino acids. CDR3 loop: CASSLLQGEQFF. The CDR3 region has the DNA TGTGCCAGCAGCTTGCTGCAGGGGGAGCAGTTCTTC.

The V and J genes are TRBV29-1 and TRBJ1-1; 11 nucleotides line up with TRBD1. Germline V gene sequence: CDR1 SQVTM, CDR2 ANQGSEA. The CDR3 spans 13 residues. Trimming cost V 4 bases and J 4 bases; bases outside gene matches: 2. The chain's CDR3 is CSVAGQGGTEAFF. In nucleotides, the CDR3 is TGCAGCGTTGCGGGACAGGGGGGCACTGAAGCTTTCTTT.

The rearrangement uses TRBV6-4 and TRBJ1-1; tentatively, D is TRBD1 (5 bases). The CDR3 is made up of 13 amino acids. The V end lost 6 bases, the J end lost 1 base, and 9 bases lay between the germline ends. Germline V gives CDR1 MRHNA, CDR2 SNTAGT. The CDR3, as DNA: TGTGCCAGCAGCAAACAGGAGAACACTGAAGCTTTCTTT. Residues: CASSKQENTEAFF.

Here the CDR3 DNA reads TGTGCCAGTAGTATCGCGGTGATCAACACTGAAGCTTTCTTT. Residues: CASSIAVINTEAFF. The rearrangement joins TRBV19 to TRBJ1-1; D is uncertain. CDR1 and CDR2 (germline): LNHDA, SQIVND (reference sequence). The CDR3 sequence is 14 residues long. The V end lost 3 bases, the J end lost 2 bases, and 10 bases lay between the germline ends.

The chain recombines TRBV6-5 with TRBJ1-2, with a weak D call TRBD1 (6 bases). There are 13 residues in the CDR3. Trimming pared 6 bases from V and 3 bases from J, leaving 11 bases between. Per germline, CDR1 MNHEY and CDR2 SVGAGI. CDR3 bases: TGTGCCAGCAGCTCCCAGGGGTACTATGGCTACACCTTC. Its translation is CASSSQGYYGYTF.

This clone showed up just a few times. V gene TRBV19 combines with J gene TRBJ2-6; D may be TRBD2 (5 bases). Germline CDR1 and CDR2: LNHDA and SQIVND (reference sequence). The CDR3 covers 18 residues. V gave up 2 bases and J gave up 3 bases, with 17 bases separating them. The CDR3 here is CASSIKDLGSFGANVLTF. The CDR3 bases are TGTGCCAGTAGTATAAAGGACTTGGGGTCATTTGGGGCCAACGTCCTGACTTTC.

The chain has TRBV29-1 and TRBJ2-7, with 11 bases matching TRBD2. V shed 6 bases and J 6 bases; nucleotides not matched to a gene: 1. CDR1 and CDR2 from the germline V gene are SQVTM and ANQGSEA. CDR3 length: 11 residues. DNA of the CDR3: TGCAGCGTCCTAGCGGGAGGCGAGCAGTACTTC. Translation gives CSVLAGGEQYF.

The chain carries TRBV4-1 and TRBJ2-1; D unresolved. V dropped 1 base and J dropped 8 bases, with 12 bases sitting between them. The CDR3 totals 14 residues. Germline lookup yields CDR1 MGHRA and CDR2 YSYEKL. The CDR3 nucleotides are TGCGCCAGCAGCCAAGGGTTTAGGAGTGATGAGCAGTTCTTC. The encoded protein is CASSQGFRSDEQFF.

The V call is TRBV5-1, the J call TRBJ2-7, with 8 bases lining up with TRBD2. This CDR3 contains 16 residues. Germline assignment: CDR1 SGHRS and CDR2 YFSETQ. Germline trimming cut 0 bases from V and 0 bases from J; bases unmatched to any gene: 5. CDR3 coding DNA: TGCGCCAGCAGCTTGGCCGGGACTAGTCTCTCCTACGAGCAGTACTTC. It codes for CASSLAGTSLSYEQYF.

V is TRBV11-2 and J is TRBJ2-7, with 10 bases aligning to TRBD1. This CDR3 has 14 amino acids. V lost 6 bases, J lost 6 bases, and 8 bases stayed unmatched. CDR1 and CDR2 from the germline V gene are SGHAT and FQNNGV. The CDR3: CASRRGDRGGEQYF. CDR3 sequence (DNA): TGTGCCAGCAGGCGCGGGGACAGGGGAGGCGAGCAGTACTTC.

CDR3 sequence reads: CASSLGSGAYEQYF. CDR3 sequence (DNA): TGTGCCAGCAGCTTGGGGTCAGGGGCCTACGAGCAGTACTTC. J is TRBJ2-7 and V is TRBV5-4, with D maybe TRBD1 (6 bases). Germline V gives CDR1 SGHNT, CDR2 YYREEE (reference sequence). The V end was cut by 0 bases, the J end by 2 bases, with 9 bases between. The CDR3 has 14 amino acids.

The rearrangement uses TRBV10-3 and TRBJ1-2, with D possibly matching TRBD1 (6 bases). V lost 3 bases to trimming and J lost 13 bases, with 15 bases between them. The germline V gene has CDR1 ENHRY and CDR2 SYGVKD. The CDR3 consists of 12 residues. CDR3 DNA: TGTGCCATCAGTGAACCCGTGGCAGGGGCCACCTTC. Protein sequence: CAISEPVAGATF.

The chain couples TRBV6-2 or TRBV6-3 to TRBJ2-1, with 9 bases matching TRBD2. J was trimmed by 4 bases and V by 6 bases; bases with no gene match: 7. Germline assignment: CDR1 MNHEY and CDR2 SVGEGT. The CDR3 spans 15 residues. CDR3 sequence (DNA): TGTGCCAGCAGCCAGAGACTAGCGGCATACAATGAGCAGTTCTTC. Its translation: CASSQRLAAYNEQFF.

V usage is TRBV24-1 and J usage is TRBJ1-5; a possible D gene is TRBD1 (5 bases). The CDR3 has 12 residues. V lost 4 bases and J lost 5, with 5 bases in between. Germline V lookup: CDR1 KGHDR, CDR2 SFDVKD. The CDR3 DNA reads as TGTGCCACCAGTGACAGGGATCAGCCCCAGCATTTT. This encodes CATSDRDQPQHF.

With regard to this clone: The DNA is omitted, as the CDR3 cannot be located on it reliably, and the CDR3 follows TCRdb's listing. The CDR3 is CASSTSGGTGGWNTEAFF. The rearrangement links TRBV19 to TRBJ1-1; the table gives TRBD1 as D, unverified against the DNA. The CDR3 sequence runs 18 residues, both termini included. Germline V gives CDR1 LNHDA, CDR2 SQIVND (reference sequence).